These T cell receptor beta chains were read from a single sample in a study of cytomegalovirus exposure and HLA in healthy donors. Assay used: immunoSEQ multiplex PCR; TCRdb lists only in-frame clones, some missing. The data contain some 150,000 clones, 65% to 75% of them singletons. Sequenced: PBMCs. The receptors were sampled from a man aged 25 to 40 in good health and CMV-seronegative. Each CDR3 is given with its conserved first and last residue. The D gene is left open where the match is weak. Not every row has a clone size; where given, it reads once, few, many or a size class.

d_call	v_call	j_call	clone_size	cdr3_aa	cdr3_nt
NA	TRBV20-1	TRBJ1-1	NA	CSGGRNTEAFF	TGCAGTGGGGGCCGGAACACTGAAGCTTTCTTT
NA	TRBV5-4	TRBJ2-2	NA	CASSRGQNTGELFF	TGTGCCAGCAGCCGGGGACAAAACACCGGGGAGCTGTTTTTT
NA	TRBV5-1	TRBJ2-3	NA	CASSAPQGTGTDTQYF	TGCGCCAGCAGCGCCCCACAGGGAACGGGCACAGATACGCAGTATTTT
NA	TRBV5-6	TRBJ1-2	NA	CASSLLTASGYGYPF	TGTGCCAGCAGCTTGCTGACAGCATCGGGCTATGGCTACCCCTTC
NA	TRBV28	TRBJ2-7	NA	CASNRQDLGYEQYF	TGTGCCAGCAACAGACAGGACCTCGGATACGAGCAGTACTTC
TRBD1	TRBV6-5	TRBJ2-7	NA	CASRGDRVSNEQYF	TGTGCCAGTCGAGGGGACAGGGTCTCGAACGAGCAGTACTTC
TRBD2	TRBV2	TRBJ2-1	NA	CASHSGGSSYNEQFF	TGTGCCAGCCATAGCGGGGGGAGCTCCTACAATGAGCAGTTCTTC
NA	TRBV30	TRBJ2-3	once	CAWSATGSSTDTQYF	TGTGCCTGGAGTGCCACAGGGTCTAGCACAGATACGCAGTATTTT
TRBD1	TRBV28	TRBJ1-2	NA	CASSLSGQGPLLPGGYTF	TGTGCCAGCAGTCTCTCGGGACAGGGGCCCCTATTACCGGGTGGCTACACCTTC
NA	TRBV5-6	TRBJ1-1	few	CASSLGLVNTEAFF	TGTGCCAGCAGCTTGGGATTAGTGAACACTGAAGCTTTCTTT
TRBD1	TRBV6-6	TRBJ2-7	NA	CASIPGQGSYEQYF	TGTGCCAGCATCCCGGGACAGGGTTCCTACGAGCAGTACTTC
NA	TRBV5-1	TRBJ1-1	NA	CASSNWTNATEAFF	TGCGCCAGCAGCAACTGGACAAACGCGACTGAAGCTTTCTTT
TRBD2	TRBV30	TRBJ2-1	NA	CAWSRGVAGVFYNEQFF	TGTGCCTGGAGTCGAGGGGTGGCGGGGGTCTTCTACAATGAGCAGTTCTTC
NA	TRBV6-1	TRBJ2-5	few	CASSEGTSLGGETQYF	TGTGCCAGCAGTGAAGGGACTTCTCTGGGGGGAGAGACCCAGTACTTC
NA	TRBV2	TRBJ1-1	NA	CASSTTVNTEAFF	TGTGCCAGCAGTACGACAGTGAACACTGAAGCTTTCTTT
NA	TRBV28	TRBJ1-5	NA	CASSLRVAGQPQHF	TGTGCCAGCAGTTTAAGAGTTGCGGGACAGCCCCAGCATTTT
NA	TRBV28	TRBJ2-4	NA	CASSLTGNIQYF	TGTGCCAGCAGTTTGACAGGAAACATTCAGTACTTC
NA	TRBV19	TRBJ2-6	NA	CASSQSGANVLTF	TGTGCCAGTAGCCAATCTGGGGCCAACGTCCTGACTTTC
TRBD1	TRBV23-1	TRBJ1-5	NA	CAISGGVNQPQHF	TGCGCCATATCAGGGGGCGTGAATCAGCCCCAGCATTTT
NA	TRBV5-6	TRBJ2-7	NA	CASSSARGYEQYF	TGTGCCAGCAGCTCTGCGAGAGGGTACGAGCAGTACTTC